The 24 T cell receptor beta chains below were found in one sample sequenced in a study of vaccination effects on CD4 cells after COVID-19. Expansion with viral peptide pools was applied to antigen-specific CD4+ T cells by the ViraFEST assay prior to sequencing. Once cultured for 10 days, the cells underwent separation to obtain CD4+ T cells. Each vaccine recipient was nucleocapsid antibody negative and had no prior SARS-CoV-2 infection. The table came from immunoSEQ multiplex PCR; TCRdb's copy has only in-frame clones and leaves some out. Here the sample spans 50,000 or so clones, more than 70% being singletons. The antigens of these receptors remain unknown. The specimen comprised CD4+ T cells from PBMCs cultured with HCoV-OC43 spike peptides, sampled before COVID-19 vaccination. As to subset: HCoV-OC43 spike overlapping peptide pool stimulation. The receptors here all came from a human donor who received a COVID-19 vaccine.

This clone was counted a few times. This rearrangement joins TRBV4-1 to TRBJ1-6, with a tentative D call TRBD1 (5 bases). The CDR3 is made up of 19 amino acids. The V end was cut by 1 base, the J end by 0 bases, with 16 bases between. Germline CDR1 and CDR2: MGHRA and YSYEKL. CDR3 sequence reads: CASSQVDMGLSSYNSPLHF. The CDR3 DNA reads as TGCGCCAGCAGCCAAGTGGACATGGGGTTAAGCTCCTATAATTCACCCCTCCACTTT.

The gene calls are TRBV7-2 and TRBJ2-1; 13 bases agree with TRBD2. The CDR3 runs to 16 residues. CDR1 SGHTA and CDR2 FQGNSA come from the germline V gene. V lost 6 bases and J lost 0; bases outside the gene matches: 2. The CDR3 spells CASRRTSGGSYNEQFF. The DNA of the CDR3 is TGTGCCAGCAGACGGACTAGCGGGGGCTCCTACAATGAGCAGTTCTTC.

The V call is TRBV6-1, the J call TRBJ2-7; D gene unclear. V was pared by 1 base and J by 3 bases, with 13 bases between. The CDR3 length is 15 residues. Germline V gives CDR1 MNHNS, CDR2 SASEGT. DNA of the CDR3: TGTGCCAGCAGTGAAGGGGTGCAGGTTTTCTACGAGCAGTACGTC. It specifies CASSEGVQVFYEQYV.

The V call is TRBV6-2 or TRBV6-3, the J call TRBJ2-7; D might be TRBD1 or TRBD2, each matching 5 bases. The CDR3 spans 14 residues. V was trimmed by 5 bases and J by 0 bases, leaving 11 bases between them. Germline values: CDR1 MNHEY, CDR2 SVGEGT. CDR3 sequence: CASSLGTYSYEQYV. CDR3 in DNA: TGTGCCAGCAGTCTTGGGACCTACTCCTACGAGCAGTACGTC.

The V call is TRBV25-1, the J call TRBJ2-4; D tentatively fits TRBD1 or TRBD2 (6 bases each). The germline V and J ends were trimmed by 3 bases and 0 bases, with 12 bases remaining between them. Germline loops: CDR1 MGHDK, CDR2 SYGVNS. The CDR3 spans 16 residues. CDR3 nucleotide sequence: TGTGCCAGCAGTGAGACGGGGGCCCTAGCCAAAAACATTCAGTACTTC. It is translated as CASSETGALAKNIQYF.

Only a few counts were recorded for this clone. The rearrangement links TRBV5-4 to TRBJ1-2; D gene unclear. This CDR3 comprises 15 residues. Trimming shortened V by 0 bases and J by 2 bases, and 11 bases separated the two germline ends. Germline V lookup: CDR1 SGHNT, CDR2 YYREEE (reference sequence). CDR3 amino acids: CASSLGAGDNYGYTF. In DNA form, the CDR3 reads TGTGCCAGCAGCTTGGGGGCAGGTGACAACTATGGCTACACCTTC.

The chain uses TRBV7-3 and TRBJ2-2, with 7 positions matching TRBD1. The CDR3 loop spans 14 amino acids. CDR1 SGHTA and CDR2 FQGTGA come from the germline V gene. V dropped 5 bases and J dropped 2; count of bases not matched to a gene: 2. The CDR3 here is CASSRDSNTGELFF. CDR3 DNA: TGTGCCAGCAGCAGGGACAGTAACACCGGGGAGCTGTTTTTT. The whole variable domain, remainder taken from reference TRBV7-3 and TRBJ2-2, is GAGVSQTPSNKVTEKGKYVELRCDPISGHTALYWYRQSLGQGPEFLIYFQGTGAADDSGLPNDRFFAVRPEGSVSTLKIQRTERGDSAVYLCASSRDSNTGELFFGEGSRLTVL.

The chain couples TRBV7-2 to TRBJ2-5; D is unclear. Trimming stripped 2 bases from V and 0 bases from J, with 7 bases between. The CDR3 loop spans 14 amino acids. Germline CDR1 and CDR2: SGHTA and FQGNSA. As DNA, the CDR3 is TGTGCCAGCAGCTTAACCGGGCACCAAGAGACCCAGTACTTC. This translates into CASSLTGHQETQYF.

DNA of the CDR3: TGTGCCAGCAGCCAGGGGTACGGGAATCAGCCCCAGCATTTT. This encodes CASSQGYGNQPQHF. The chain is built from TRBV3-1 (or the pseudogene TRBV3-2) and TRBJ1-5; D is undetermined. Germline V gives CDR1 LGHDT, CDR2 YNNKEL (reference sequence). The CDR3 runs to 14 residues. V gave up 3 bases and J gave up 4 bases, with 10 bases separating them.

V is TRBV7-2 and J is TRBJ2-2; D unclear. The germline V gene has CDR1 SGHTA and CDR2 FQGNSA. The CDR3 loop spans 15 amino acids. V dropped 5 bases and J dropped 3 bases, with 13 bases sitting between them. CDR3 in DNA: TGTGCCAGCAGCCCTCGGGCCGGAGACACCGGGGAGCTGTTTTTT. This gives the protein CASSPRAGDTGELFF.

The V gene is TRBV7-3, the J gene TRBJ2-1; 9 bases are a match to TRBD2. This CDR3 has 16 residues. Germline V gives CDR1 SGHTA, CDR2 FQGTGA. V trimming: 5 bases; J trimming: 2 bases; junction bases outside the gene matches: 7. CDR3 amino acids: CASSKFSGGPYNEQFF. The CDR3, as DNA: TGTGCCAGCAGCAAATTTAGCGGGGGACCCTACAATGAGCAGTTCTTC.

This clone has a handful of counts. The chain uses TRBV4-1 and TRBJ1-5, with no clear D. The length of the CDR3 is 14 residues. Deletions cut 1 base from V and 3 bases from J, with 7 bases between. Per the germline V gene, CDR1 is MGHRA and CDR2 is YSYEKL. The CDR3 loop is CASSQVTPNQPQHF. CDR3 in DNA: TGCGCCAGCAGCCAAGTAACCCCCAATCAGCCCCAGCATTTT.

The chain combines TRBV21-1 with TRBJ2-6; the D call of TRBD2 is as the table states it, not checked on the DNA. TRBV21-1 is a recognized pseudogene. The CDR3 sequence is 15 residues long. The CDR3 loop is CASSKGVPGANVLTF. The CDR3 DNA follows: TGTGCCAGCAGCAAGGGAGTCCCCGGGGCCAACGTCCTGACTTTC.

The chain is built from TRBV24-1 and TRBJ2-1, with D possibly matching TRBD1 (5 bases). Per germline, CDR1 KGHDR and CDR2 SFDVKD. V gave up 5 bases and J gave up 0 bases, with 13 bases separating them. This CDR3 contains 16 residues. The CDR3 DNA is TGTGCCACCAGTGGATCGACAGCGACCTCCTACAATGAGCAGTTCTTC. Translation: CATSGSTATSYNEQFF.

V usage is TRBV10-2 and J usage is TRBJ2-5, with no clear D. V was clipped by 10 bases and J by 0 bases, with 9 bases between them. Germline V gene sequence: CDR1 WSHSY, CDR2 SAAADI. The CDR3 covers 12 residues. CDR3 region: CATCEYQETQYF. CDR3 DNA sequence: TGCGCCACTTGCGAGTACCAAGAGACCCAGTACTTC.

The gene calls are TRBV15 and TRBJ1-4, with TRBD1 identical over 9 bases. The CDR3 runs 15 residues. V trimming: 7 bases; J trimming: 2 bases; junction bases outside the gene matches: 5. Per the germline V gene, CDR1 is LNHNV and CDR2 is YYDKDF (reference sequence). CDR3 protein: CATTPGTGTNEKLFF. The CDR3 bases are TGTGCCACCACCCCTGGGACAGGGACTAATGAAAAACTGTTTTTT.

The chain combines TRBV6-6 with TRBJ1-2, with TRBD1 matching 9 bases. Germline CDR1 and CDR2: MNHNY and SVGAGI (reference sequence). The CDR3 contains 13 residues. J was trimmed by 4 bases and V by 7 bases; bases with no gene match: 4. Here the CDR3 DNA reads TGTGCCAGCACCAAGACAGGGGGCTATGGCTACACCTTC. Translation gives CASTKTGGYGYTF.

In this sample, this clone turned up a few times. This chain joins TRBV24-1 and TRBJ2-2, with D perhaps matching TRBD2 (6 bases). The V end was cut by 2 bases, the J end by 1 base, with 10 bases between. The CDR3 is 16 residues long. Germline V gene data show CDR1 as KGHDR and CDR2 as SFDVKD. The CDR3 region has the DNA TGTGCCACCAGTGATTCGGGGCGGGGGAACACCGGGGAGCTGTTTTTT. Translated, it gives CATSDSGRGNTGELFF.

The chain joins TRBV11-2 to TRBJ1-3, with TRBD1 as a possible D gene (6 bases). The ends were cut back, 6 bases at V and 13 bases at J, with 19 bases in the middle. The CDR3 sequence is 13 residues long. Germline lookup yields CDR1 SGHAT and CDR2 FQNNGV. For the CDR3, the DNA is TGTGCCAGCAGTACGGGACACGGTAACCTTATATATTTT. Amino acids: CASSTGHGNLIYF.

The genes are TRBV2 and TRBJ2-7; 11 bases line up with TRBD1. Unmatched junction bases numbered 3, after V lost 8 bases and J lost 3 bases. From germline, CDR1 is SNHLY and CDR2 FYNNEI. CDR3 length equals 13 residues. The CDR3 nucleotides are TGTGCCAGCGGACAGGGGGCAGGCTACGAGCAGTACGTC. Translation: CASGQGAGYEQYV.

This sequence joins TRBV29-1 and TRBJ2-3; unclear D gene. The CDR3 length is 14 residues. The V and J ends lost 2 bases and 3 bases respectively, with 12 bases between them. Germline CDR1 reads SQVTM; CDR2 reads ANQGSEA. DNA for the CDR3: TGCAGCGTTGAACGGGCCGCCGCAACAGATACGCAGTATTTT. Its translation: CSVERAAATDTQYF.

This chain connects TRBV9 to TRBJ1-1, with TRBD1 matching over 7 bases. The CDR3 extends over 13 amino acids. Germline trimming cut 4 bases from V and 9 bases from J; bases unmatched to any gene: 9. CDR1 is SGDLS and CDR2 is YYNGEE in the germline V gene. DNA for the CDR3: TGTGCCAGCAGCCCCAGGGACAGCCGGAAAGCTTTCTTT. Amino acids: CASSPRDSRKAFF.

The chain has TRBV5-1 and TRBJ2-3, with 9 nucleotides matching TRBD1. Germline V CDR1 and CDR2: SGHRS, YFSETQ. This CDR3 contains 14 residues. J lost 6 bases, V lost 3 bases, and 5 bases had no gene match. CDR3 in amino acids: CASSWTGDGDTQYF. The CDR3 bases are TGCGCCAGCAGCTGGACAGGGGATGGGGATACGCAGTATTTT. Supplemented by reference TRBV5-1 and TRBJ2-3, the full variable domain reads KAGVTQTPRYLIKTRGQQVTLSCSPISGHRSVSWYQQTPGQGLQFLFEYFSETQRNKGNFPGRFSGRQFSNSRSEMNVSTLELGDSALYLCASSWTGDGDTQYFGPGTRLTVL.

V gene TRBV7-8 combines with J gene TRBJ2-1, with 9 bases that match TRBD1. Germline CDR1 SGHVS, CDR2 FQNEAQ. The CDR3 is 13 amino acids. V was clipped by 3 bases and J by 14 bases; unmatched bases: 8. CDR3 sequence: CASSFGDRGSKFF. In DNA, the CDR3 is TGTGCCAGCAGCTTCGGAGACAGGGGGAGCAAGTTCTTC.